This T cell receptor (beta chain) came from a study of T cell responses to AZD1222 COVID-19 vaccine. V was trimmed by 4 bases and J by 4 bases, leaving 4 bases between them. Germline V lookup: CDR1 GTSNPN, CDR2 SVGIG (reference sequence). This CDR3 region has 11 residues. Assay used: immunoSEQ multiplex PCR; TCRdb lists only in-frame clones, some missing. This sample carries 96,000 or so clones, approximately 87% of them seen once, and the ten largest clones take roughly 24%. The material sequenced was peripheral blood, taken on day 0 of AZD1222 vaccination. This receptor was identified in an adult in good health. V is TRBV30 and J is TRBJ1-4; D is uncertain. The CDR3 bases are TGTGCCTGGAAGGGTAATGAAAAACTGTTTTTT. Protein product: CAWKGNEKLFF.